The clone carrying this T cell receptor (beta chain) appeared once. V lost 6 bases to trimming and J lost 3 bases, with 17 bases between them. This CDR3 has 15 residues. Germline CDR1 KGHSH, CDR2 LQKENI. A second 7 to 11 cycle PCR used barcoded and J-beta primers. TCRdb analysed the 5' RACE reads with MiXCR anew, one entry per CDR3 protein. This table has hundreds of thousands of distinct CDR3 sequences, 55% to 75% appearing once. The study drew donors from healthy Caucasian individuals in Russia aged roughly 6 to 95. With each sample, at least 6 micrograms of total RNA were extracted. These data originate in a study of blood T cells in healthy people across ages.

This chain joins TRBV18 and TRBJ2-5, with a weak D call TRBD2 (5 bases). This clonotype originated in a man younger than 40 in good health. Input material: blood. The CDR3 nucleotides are TGTGCCAGCTCGTACAAGGGATGGGAGAAAGAGACCCAGTACTTC. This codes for CASSYKGWEKETQYF.